The sequence of this T cell receptor (beta chain) was determined in a study of blood T cell repertoires in COVID-19. For the study at large: COVID-19 samples, acute and convalescent, were from the United States, Italy and Spain. Sources were T cells, B-cell-depleted T cells, or PBMCs; the material itself was cDNA or gDNA.

Germline trimming cut 3 bases from V and 9 bases from J; bases unmatched to any gene: 3. This CDR3 spans 14 amino acids. CDR1 is SGHDN, CDR2 FVKESK, per germline. Original processing notes: Amplification of reference gene primers was used by the study to estimate nucleated cell counts. The method was immunoSEQ multiplex PCR; TCRdb's version includes in-frame clones alone and lacks a portion of them. V, J and clone size derive from that table, while D and trimming were established from the DNA sequence. The sample lists 90,000 to 120,000 clones, roughly 80% occurring once. This rearrangement joins TRBV14 to TRBJ1-6; 9 bases are shared with TRBD1. The TCR comes from a man aged 55-75 years with acute or convalescent COVID-19. Sequencing was performed on peripheral blood. CDR3 nucleotide sequence: TGTGCCAGCAGCCACGCGACAGGGGGTTCACCCCTCCACTTT. Its protein product is CASSHATGGSPLHF. The variable domain in full, with the rest retrieved from reference TRBV14 and TRBJ1-6, is EAGVTQFPSHSVIEKGQTVTLRCDPISGHDNLYWYRRVMGKEIKFLLHFVKESKQDESGMPNNRFLAERTGGTYSTLKVQPAELEDSGVYFCASSHATGGSPLHFGNGTRLTVT.